This TCR beta chain was captured by sequencing in a study of cytomegalovirus exposure and HLA in healthy donors. The PCR had 60 Vbeta and 13 Jbeta primers. TCRdb's copy holds only in-frame clones and misses some; the assay was immunoSEQ multiplex PCR. The table shows roughly 150,000 clones, with roughly 73% occurring only once. The J segment lost 12 bases and the V segment lost 3 bases, leaving 15 bases of the junction unmatched. This CDR3 is built from 18 residues. Germline loops: CDR1 MNHEY, CDR2 SMNVEV (reference sequence). Input material: PBMCs. The chain couples TRBV27 to TRBJ2-1; TRBD2 matches at 15 bases. This TCR came from a man aged 18-30 years in good health and CMV-seropositive. This CDR3 is CASSFAVGLAGGFLVQFF. As DNA, the CDR3 is TGTGCCAGCAGTTTCGCCGTTGGACTAGCGGGAGGGTTTCTTGTGCAGTTCTTC.